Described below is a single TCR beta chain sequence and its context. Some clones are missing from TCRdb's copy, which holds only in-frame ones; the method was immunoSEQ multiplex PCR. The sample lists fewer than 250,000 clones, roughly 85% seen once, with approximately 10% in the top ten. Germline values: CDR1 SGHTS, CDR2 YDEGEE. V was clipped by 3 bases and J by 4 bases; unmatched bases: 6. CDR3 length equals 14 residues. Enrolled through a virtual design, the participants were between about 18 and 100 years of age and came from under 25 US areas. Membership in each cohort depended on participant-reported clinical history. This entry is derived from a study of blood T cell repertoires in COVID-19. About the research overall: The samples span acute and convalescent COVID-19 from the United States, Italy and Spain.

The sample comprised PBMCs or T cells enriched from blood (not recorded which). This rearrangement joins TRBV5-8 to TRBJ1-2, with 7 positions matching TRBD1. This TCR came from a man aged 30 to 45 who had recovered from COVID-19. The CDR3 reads CASSSDRATYGYTF. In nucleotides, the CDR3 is TGTGCCAGCAGCTCTGACAGGGCCACCTATGGCTACACCTTC.